A selection of T cell receptor beta chains follows, all from one sample in a study of beta chain features in type 1 diabetes. Clones were read by immunoSEQ multiplex PCR, and TCRdb kept only the in-frame ones, dropping some. The sample holds tens of thousands of clones, roughly 47% seen once. Source material: stem cell memory CD4+ T cells from blood. These receptors were collected from a man aged 30-40 years with type 1 diabetes. Both conserved end residues are trimmed from each CDR3. D genes are given only for firm matches.

v_call: TRBV5-6
j_call: TRBJ2-3
d_call: TRBD1
cdr3_aa: ASSSTRDRPADTQY

v_call: TRBV10-3
j_call: TRBJ2-1
d_call: NA
cdr3_aa: ATDRGLSYNEQF

v_call: TRBV4-1
j_call: TRBJ2-5
d_call: TRBD1
cdr3_aa: ASSPSDRVGETQY

v_call: TRBV5-4
j_call: TRBJ2-7
d_call: TRBD2
cdr3_aa: ASSGRAREQY

v_call: TRBV4-2
j_call: TRBJ2-1
d_call: TRBD2
cdr3_aa: ASSQDRASGINEQF

v_call: TRBV2
j_call: TRBJ1-3
d_call: NA
cdr3_aa: ASRDAAAGGNTIY

v_call: TRBV5-1
j_call: TRBJ2-5
d_call: NA
cdr3_aa: ATRWRTGMETQY

v_call: TRBV5-1
j_call: TRBJ2-2
d_call: TRBD2
cdr3_aa: ASRGKSGRDPFGELF

v_call: TRBV4-3
j_call: TRBJ2-7
d_call: TRBD2
cdr3_aa: ASSQHRDYPYEQY

v_call: TRBV2
j_call: TRBJ2-1
d_call: TRBD2
cdr3_aa: ARREASGTSGPNEQF

v_call: TRBV5-1
j_call: TRBJ2-1
d_call: TRBD2
cdr3_aa: ASSLSGSYNEQF

v_call: TRBV5-1
j_call: TRBJ2-1
d_call: TRBD2
cdr3_aa: ASSLVTLAGTNEQF

v_call: TRBV7-9
j_call: TRBJ2-7
d_call: TRBD1
cdr3_aa: ASSIPSQGGLEQY

v_call: TRBV7-9
j_call: TRBJ2-7
d_call: TRBD2
cdr3_aa: ASSGLPGLAGSEQY

v_call: TRBV18
j_call: TRBJ1-5
d_call: NA
cdr3_aa: ASSGQGGDQPQH

v_call: TRBV2
j_call: TRBJ2-7
d_call: TRBD2
cdr3_aa: ASSVGTSSYEQY

v_call: TRBV6-5
j_call: TRBJ2-7
d_call: TRBD1
cdr3_aa: ASSYSRTGGYEQY

v_call: TRBV27
j_call: TRBJ2-1
d_call: TRBD1
cdr3_aa: ASSKTGGYNEQF

v_call: TRBV28
j_call: TRBJ2-7
d_call: NA
cdr3_aa: ASSTGQRGIEY

v_call: TRBV28
j_call: TRBJ1-2
d_call: TRBD1
cdr3_aa: ASSKGASYGYT

v_call: TRBV28
j_call: TRBJ2-1
d_call: NA
cdr3_aa: ASSSRLYPRNEQF

v_call: TRBV29-1
j_call: TRBJ2-2
d_call: TRBD2
cdr3_aa: SAVRTSGRTGDGELF

v_call: TRBV5-4
j_call: TRBJ1-1
d_call: TRBD1
cdr3_aa: ASSRGQANTEAF

v_call: TRBV11-2
j_call: TRBJ2-1
d_call: TRBD2
cdr3_aa: ASSAGLAGTLSSYNEQF

v_call: TRBV7-3
j_call: TRBJ1-2
d_call: TRBD1
cdr3_aa: ASSLSRDSLYGYT

v_call: TRBV23-1
j_call: TRBJ2-2
d_call: NA
cdr3_aa: ASSPPPKDRIANTGELF

v_call: TRBV5-4
j_call: TRBJ2-7
d_call: NA
cdr3_aa: ASSAGPDDYYEQY

v_call: TRBV7-9
j_call: TRBJ2-2
d_call: NA
cdr3_aa: ASSPLWRENTGELF

v_call: TRBV11-2
j_call: TRBJ2-1
d_call: NA
cdr3_aa: ASTGPVLYNEQF